This T cell receptor (beta chain) is from a study of T cell repertoires in cytomegalovirus infection. About the study: Public TCR beta signatures marked donors with CMV infection and the matching HLA. Study-wide results and limits: Using cumulative public TCR beta family frequency, the authors identified those who carried CMV together with the relevant HLA. Across the ex vivo response, the dominant clonotypes were HLA-C-restricted CMV-specific TCR beta clonotypes.

One entry per CDR3 protein results from TCRdb running MiXCR on the reads. The sample includes 380,000 or so distinct CDR3 sequences, about a third of them seen just once. Comment on this clonotype: Its antigen is as yet unknown.

Deletions cut 5 bases from V and 0 bases from J, with 11 bases between. Germline CDR1 reads MDHEN; CDR2 reads SYDVKM. The CDR3 has 14 amino acids. V usage is TRBV28 and J usage is TRBJ2-7; D gene uncertain. The clonotype originates from a human donor in good health (CMV status not recorded). Some clones in this sample may be carry-over from other donors' samples. Material: cultured PBMCs, obtained from culture after CMV antigen stimulation. The CDR3 DNA reads TGTGCCAGCAGTAATCCTCGGAGCTCCTACGAGCAGTACTTC. Protein sequence: CASSNPRSSYEQYF.